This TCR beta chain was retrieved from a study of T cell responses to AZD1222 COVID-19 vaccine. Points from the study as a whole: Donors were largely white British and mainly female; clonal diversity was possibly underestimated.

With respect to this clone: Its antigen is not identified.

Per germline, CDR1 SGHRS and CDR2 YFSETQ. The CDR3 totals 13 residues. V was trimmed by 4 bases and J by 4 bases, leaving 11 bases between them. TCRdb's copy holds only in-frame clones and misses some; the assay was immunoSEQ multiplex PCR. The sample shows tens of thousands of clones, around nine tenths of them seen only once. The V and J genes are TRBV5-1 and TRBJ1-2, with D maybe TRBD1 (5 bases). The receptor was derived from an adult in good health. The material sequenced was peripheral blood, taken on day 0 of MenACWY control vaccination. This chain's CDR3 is CASSAGGPYGYTF. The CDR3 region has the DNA TGCGCCAGCAGCGCCGGGGGTCCCTATGGCTACACCTTC.